This T cell receptor (beta chain) is from a study of beta chain features in type 1 diabetes. Germline CDR1 is SGHTA and CDR2 is FQGNSA. The CDR3 loop spans 13 amino acids. V dropped 2 bases and J dropped 10 bases, with 12 bases sitting between them. A word on this clone: Its specificity is not known.

Study-level findings and limits: The naive, central memory and Treg TCRB repertoires looked more alike in patients than they did in healthy donors.

Sorted populations were all over 95% pure. All of the isolated RNA was reverse transcribed, so expressed TCRB transcripts were sequenced. The table came from immunoSEQ multiplex PCR; TCRdb's copy has only in-frame clones and leaves some out. Among 860,000 or so clones, 17% were seen once, and the ten largest hold 0.023%. Material: naive CD4+ T cells from blood. The V call is TRBV7-2, the J call TRBJ2-1; D is possibly TRBD1 or TRBD2 (5 bases each). The sequence came from a woman under 30 in good health. This CDR3 reads CASSLIGTAEQFF. Here the CDR3 DNA reads TGTGCCAGCAGCTTAATCGGGACCGCAGAGCAGTTCTTC.